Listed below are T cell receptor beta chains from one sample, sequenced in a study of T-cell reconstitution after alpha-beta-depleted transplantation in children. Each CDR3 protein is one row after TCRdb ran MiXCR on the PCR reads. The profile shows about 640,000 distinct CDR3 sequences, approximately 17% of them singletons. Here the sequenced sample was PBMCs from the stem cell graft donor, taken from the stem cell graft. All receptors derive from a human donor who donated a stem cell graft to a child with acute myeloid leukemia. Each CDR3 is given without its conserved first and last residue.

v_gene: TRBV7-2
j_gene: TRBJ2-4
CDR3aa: ASSLTAGGGVKNIQY

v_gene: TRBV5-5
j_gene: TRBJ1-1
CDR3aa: ASSAGDMNTEAF

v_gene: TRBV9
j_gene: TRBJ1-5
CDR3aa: ASSAGQADQPQH

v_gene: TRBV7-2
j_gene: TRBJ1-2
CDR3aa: ASSLGGPGGNGYT

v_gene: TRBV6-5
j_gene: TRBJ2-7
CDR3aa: ASRLTSGVTYEQY

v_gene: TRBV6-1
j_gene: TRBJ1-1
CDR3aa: ASRDGKMNTEAF

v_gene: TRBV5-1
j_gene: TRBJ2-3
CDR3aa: ASSLATLVGLDTQY

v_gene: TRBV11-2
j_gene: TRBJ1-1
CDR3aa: ASSLITTGYREVNTEAF

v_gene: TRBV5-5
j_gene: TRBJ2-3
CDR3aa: ASSLFWAGTDTQY

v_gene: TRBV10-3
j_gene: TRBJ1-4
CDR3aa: ATHPGQSPTNEKLF